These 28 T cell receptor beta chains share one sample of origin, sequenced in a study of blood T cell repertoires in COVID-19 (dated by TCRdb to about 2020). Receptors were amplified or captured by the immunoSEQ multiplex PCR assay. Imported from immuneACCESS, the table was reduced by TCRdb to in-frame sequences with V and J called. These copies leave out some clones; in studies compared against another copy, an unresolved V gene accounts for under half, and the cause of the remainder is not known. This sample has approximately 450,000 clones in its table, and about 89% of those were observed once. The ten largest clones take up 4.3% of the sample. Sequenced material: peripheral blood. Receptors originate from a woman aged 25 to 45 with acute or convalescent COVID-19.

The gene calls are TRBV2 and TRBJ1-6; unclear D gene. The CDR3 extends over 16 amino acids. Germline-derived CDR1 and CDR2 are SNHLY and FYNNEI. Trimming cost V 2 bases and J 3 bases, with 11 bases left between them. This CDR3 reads CASSERRSIYNSPLHF. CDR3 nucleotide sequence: TGTGCCAGCAGTGAACGGCGGAGTATCTATAATTCACCCCTCCACTTT.

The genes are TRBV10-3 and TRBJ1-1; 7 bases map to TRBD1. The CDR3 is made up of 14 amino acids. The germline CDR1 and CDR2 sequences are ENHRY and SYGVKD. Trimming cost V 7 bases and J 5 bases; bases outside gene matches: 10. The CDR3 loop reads CAITHTGEGTEAFF. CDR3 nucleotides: TGTGCCATCACCCATACAGGGGAAGGGACTGAAGCTTTCTTT.

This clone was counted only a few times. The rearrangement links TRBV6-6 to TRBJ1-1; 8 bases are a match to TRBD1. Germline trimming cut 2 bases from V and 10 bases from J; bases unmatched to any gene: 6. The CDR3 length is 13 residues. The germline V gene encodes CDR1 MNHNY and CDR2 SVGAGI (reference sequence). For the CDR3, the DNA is TGTGCCAGCAGTTACGGGGCAGGGGGCGCAGCTTTCTTT. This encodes CASSYGAGGAAFF.

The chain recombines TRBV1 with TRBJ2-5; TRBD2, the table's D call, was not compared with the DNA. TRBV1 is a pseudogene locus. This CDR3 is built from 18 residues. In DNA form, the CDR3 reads TGCACCAGCAGCCCGGGACTAGCGGGGGGGCCTAGGCAAGAGACCCAGTACTTC. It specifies CTSSPGLAGGPRQETQYF.

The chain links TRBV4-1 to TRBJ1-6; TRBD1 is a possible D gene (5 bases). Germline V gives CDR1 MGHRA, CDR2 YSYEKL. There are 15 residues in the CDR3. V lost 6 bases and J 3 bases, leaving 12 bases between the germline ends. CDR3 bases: TGCGCCAGCAGACAGACAGTCCTCTATAATTCACCCCTCCACTTT. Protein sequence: CASRQTVLYNSPLHF.

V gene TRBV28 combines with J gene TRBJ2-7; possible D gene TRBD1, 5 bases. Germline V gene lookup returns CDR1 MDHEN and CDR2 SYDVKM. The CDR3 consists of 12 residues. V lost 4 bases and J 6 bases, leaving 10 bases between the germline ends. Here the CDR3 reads CASSSGLSEQYF. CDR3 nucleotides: TGTGCCAGCAGTTCAGGGCTAAGCGAGCAGTACTTC.

For the CDR3, the DNA is TGCGCCAGCAGCCAAGATATGGGACAGGGGAACACTGAAGCTTTCTTT. This gives the protein CASSQDMGQGNTEAFF. The chain has TRBV4-1 and TRBJ1-1, with 9 bases that match TRBD1. The length of the CDR3 is 16 residues. V was clipped by 0 bases and J by 1 base; unmatched bases: 3. CDR1 and CDR2 (germline): MGHRA, YSYEKL.

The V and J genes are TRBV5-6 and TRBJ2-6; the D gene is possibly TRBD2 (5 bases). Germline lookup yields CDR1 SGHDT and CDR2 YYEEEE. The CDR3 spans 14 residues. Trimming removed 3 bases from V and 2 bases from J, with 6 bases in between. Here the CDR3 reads CASSYGAGANVLTF. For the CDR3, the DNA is TGTGCCAGCAGCTACGGGGCTGGGGCCAACGTCCTGACTTTC.

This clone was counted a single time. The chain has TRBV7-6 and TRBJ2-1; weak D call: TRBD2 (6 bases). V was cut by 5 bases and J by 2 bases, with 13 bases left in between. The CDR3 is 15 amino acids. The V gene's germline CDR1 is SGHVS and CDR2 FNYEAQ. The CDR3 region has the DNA TGTGCCAGCAGCGGCGGAGGGGATACCTACAATGAGCAGTTCTTC. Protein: CASSGGGDTYNEQFF.

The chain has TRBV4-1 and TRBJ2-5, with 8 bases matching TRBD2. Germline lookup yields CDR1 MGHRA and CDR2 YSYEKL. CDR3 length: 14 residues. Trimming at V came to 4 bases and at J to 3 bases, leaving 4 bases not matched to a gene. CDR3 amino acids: CASSRGGREETQYF. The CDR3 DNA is TGCGCCAGCAGCCGCGGGGGGCGGGAAGAGACCCAGTACTTC.

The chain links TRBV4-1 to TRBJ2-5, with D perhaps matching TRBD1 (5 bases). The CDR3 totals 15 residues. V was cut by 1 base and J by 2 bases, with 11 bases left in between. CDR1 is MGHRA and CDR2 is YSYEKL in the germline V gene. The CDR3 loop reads CASSQGQRIQETQYF. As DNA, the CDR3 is TGCGCCAGCAGCCAAGGACAGAGGATTCAAGAGACCCAGTACTTC.

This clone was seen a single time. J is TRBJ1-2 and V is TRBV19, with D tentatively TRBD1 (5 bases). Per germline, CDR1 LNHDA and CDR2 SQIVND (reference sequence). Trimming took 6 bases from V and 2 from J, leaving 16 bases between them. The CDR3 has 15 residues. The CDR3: CASSSPGGANYGYTF. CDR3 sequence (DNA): TGTGCCAGTAGCTCTCCGGGGGGTGCCAACTATGGCTACACCTTC.

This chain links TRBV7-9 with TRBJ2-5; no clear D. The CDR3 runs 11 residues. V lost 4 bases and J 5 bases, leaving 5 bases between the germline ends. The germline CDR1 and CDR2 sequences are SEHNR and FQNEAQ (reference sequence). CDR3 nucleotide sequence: TGTGCCAGCAGCTCCGGTGAGACCCAGTACTTC. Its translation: CASSSGETQYF.

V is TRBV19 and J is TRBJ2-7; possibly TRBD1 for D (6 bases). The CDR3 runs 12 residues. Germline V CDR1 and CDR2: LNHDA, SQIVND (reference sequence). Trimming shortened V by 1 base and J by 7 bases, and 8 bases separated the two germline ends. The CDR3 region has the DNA TGTGCCAGTAGTATAGGGACAGAAGAGCAGTACTTC. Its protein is CASSIGTEEQYF. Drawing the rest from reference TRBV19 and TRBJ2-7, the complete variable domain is DGGITQSPKYLFRKEGQNVTLSCEQNLNHDAMYWYRQDPGQGLRLIYYSQIVNDFQKGDIAEGYSVSREKKESFPLTVTSAQKNPTAFYLCASSIGTEEQYFGPGTRLTVT.

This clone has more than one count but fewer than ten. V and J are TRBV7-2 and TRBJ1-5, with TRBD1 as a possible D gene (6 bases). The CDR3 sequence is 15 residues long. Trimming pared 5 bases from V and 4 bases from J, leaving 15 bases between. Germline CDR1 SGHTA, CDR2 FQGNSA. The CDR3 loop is CASSPVSGANQPQHF. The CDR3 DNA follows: TGTGCCAGCAGCCCAGTTTCAGGGGCAAATCAGCCCCAGCATTTT.

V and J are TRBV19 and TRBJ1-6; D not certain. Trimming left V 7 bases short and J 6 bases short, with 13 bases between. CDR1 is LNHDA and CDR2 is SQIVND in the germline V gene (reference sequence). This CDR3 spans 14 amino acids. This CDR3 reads CASIGGVGNSPLHF. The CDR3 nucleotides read TGTGCCAGTATCGGCGGGGTGGGTAATTCACCCCTCCACTTT.

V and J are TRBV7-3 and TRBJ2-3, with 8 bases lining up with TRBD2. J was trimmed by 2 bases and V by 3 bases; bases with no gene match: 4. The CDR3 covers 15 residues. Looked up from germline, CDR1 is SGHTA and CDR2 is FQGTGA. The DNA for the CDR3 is TGTGCCAGCAGCTTCACTAGCGGCCCCACAGATACGCAGTATTTT. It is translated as CASSFTSGPTDTQYF.

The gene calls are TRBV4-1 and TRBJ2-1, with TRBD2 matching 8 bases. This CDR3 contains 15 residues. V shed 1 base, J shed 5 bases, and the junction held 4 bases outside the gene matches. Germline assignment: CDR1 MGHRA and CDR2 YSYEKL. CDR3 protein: CASSQVRGGNNEQFF. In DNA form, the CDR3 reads TGCGCCAGCAGCCAAGTACGGGGGGGCAACAATGAGCAGTTCTTC.

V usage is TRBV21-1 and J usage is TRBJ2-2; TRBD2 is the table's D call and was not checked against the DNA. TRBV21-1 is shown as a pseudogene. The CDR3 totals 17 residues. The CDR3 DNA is TGTGCCAGCAGCCGGGGACTAGCGGGGGCCCACACCGGGGAGCTGTTTTTT. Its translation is CASSRGLAGAHTGELFF.

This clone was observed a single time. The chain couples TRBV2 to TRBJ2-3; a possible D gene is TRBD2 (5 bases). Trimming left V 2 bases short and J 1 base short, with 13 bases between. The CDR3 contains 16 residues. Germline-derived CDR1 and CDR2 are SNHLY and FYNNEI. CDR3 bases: TGTGCCAGCAGTGAACTGCCGGGAAGGGGCACAGATACGCAGTATTTT. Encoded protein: CASSELPGRGTDTQYF.

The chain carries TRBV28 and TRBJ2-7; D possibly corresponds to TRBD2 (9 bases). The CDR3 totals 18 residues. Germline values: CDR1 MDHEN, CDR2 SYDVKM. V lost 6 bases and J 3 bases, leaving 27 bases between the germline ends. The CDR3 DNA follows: TGTGCCAGCAGCTCGACAGGGGTAGCGGGGGCCGTTCTCTACGAGCAGTACTTC. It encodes CASSSTGVAGAVLYEQYF.

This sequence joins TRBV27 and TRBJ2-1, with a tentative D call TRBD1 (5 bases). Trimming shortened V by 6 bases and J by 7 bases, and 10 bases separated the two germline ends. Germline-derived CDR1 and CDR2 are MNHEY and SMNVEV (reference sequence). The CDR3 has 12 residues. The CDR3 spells CASRASGNEQFF. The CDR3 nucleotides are TGTGCCAGCAGGGCGTCAGGGAATGAGCAGTTCTTC.

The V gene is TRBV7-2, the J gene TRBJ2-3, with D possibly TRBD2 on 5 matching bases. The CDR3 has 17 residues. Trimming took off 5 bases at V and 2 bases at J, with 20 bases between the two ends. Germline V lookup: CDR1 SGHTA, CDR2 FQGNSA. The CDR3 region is CASSPVLGRLNTDTQYF. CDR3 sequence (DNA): TGTGCCAGCAGCCCAGTTTTGGGCAGACTAAACACAGATACGCAGTATTTT.

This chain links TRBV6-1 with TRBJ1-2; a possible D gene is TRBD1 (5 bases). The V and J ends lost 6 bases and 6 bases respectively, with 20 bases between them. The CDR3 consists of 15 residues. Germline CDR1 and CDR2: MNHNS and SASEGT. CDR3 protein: CASSFLSAGRNGYTF. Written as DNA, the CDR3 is TGTGCCAGCAGCTTCCTCAGCGCAGGGAGGAATGGCTACACCTTC.

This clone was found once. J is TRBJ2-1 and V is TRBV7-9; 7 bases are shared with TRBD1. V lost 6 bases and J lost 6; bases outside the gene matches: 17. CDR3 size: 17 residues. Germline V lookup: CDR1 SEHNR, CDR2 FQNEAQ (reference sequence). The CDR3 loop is CASSPTNFLRGLNEQFF. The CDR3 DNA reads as TGTGCCAGCAGTCCTACTAACTTTTTGAGGGGGCTCAATGAGCAGTTCTTC.

The CDR3: CASSFGQGRTDTQYF. The DNA of the CDR3 is TGTGCCAGCAGCTTCGGACAGGGGAGAACAGATACGCAGTATTTT. The V gene is TRBV7-9, the J gene TRBJ2-3; 9 positions agree with TRBD1. There are 15 residues in the CDR3. Unmatched junction bases numbered 4, after V lost 3 bases and J lost 3 bases. Germline CDR1 SEHNR, CDR2 FQNEAQ (reference sequence). Variable domain in full (rest from reference TRBV7-9 and TRBJ2-3): DTGVSQNPRHKITKRGQNVTFRCDPISEHNRLYWYRQTLGQGPEFLTYFQNEAQLEKSRLLSDRFSAERPKGSFSTLEIQRTEQGDSAMYLCASSFGQGRTDTQYFGPGTRLTVL.

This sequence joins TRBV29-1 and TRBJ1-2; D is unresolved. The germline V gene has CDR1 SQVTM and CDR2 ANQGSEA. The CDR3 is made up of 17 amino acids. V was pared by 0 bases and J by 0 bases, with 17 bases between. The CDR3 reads CSVEDPTWAVANYGYTF. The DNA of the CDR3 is TGCAGCGTTGAAGATCCAACCTGGGCAGTAGCTAACTATGGCTACACCTTC. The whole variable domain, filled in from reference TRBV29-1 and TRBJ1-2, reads SAVISQKPSRDICQRGTSLTIQCQVDSQVTMMFWYRQQPGQSLTLIATANQGSEATYESGFVIDKFPISRPNLTFSTLTVSNMSPEDSSIYLCSVEDPTWAVANYGYTFGSGTRLTVV.

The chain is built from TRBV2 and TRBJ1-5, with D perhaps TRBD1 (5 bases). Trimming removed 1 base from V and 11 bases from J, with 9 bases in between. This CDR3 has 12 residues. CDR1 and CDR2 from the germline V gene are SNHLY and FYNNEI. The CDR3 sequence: CASSEDRGTQHF. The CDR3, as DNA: TGTGCCAGCAGTGAAGACCGGGGGACCCAGCATTTT.